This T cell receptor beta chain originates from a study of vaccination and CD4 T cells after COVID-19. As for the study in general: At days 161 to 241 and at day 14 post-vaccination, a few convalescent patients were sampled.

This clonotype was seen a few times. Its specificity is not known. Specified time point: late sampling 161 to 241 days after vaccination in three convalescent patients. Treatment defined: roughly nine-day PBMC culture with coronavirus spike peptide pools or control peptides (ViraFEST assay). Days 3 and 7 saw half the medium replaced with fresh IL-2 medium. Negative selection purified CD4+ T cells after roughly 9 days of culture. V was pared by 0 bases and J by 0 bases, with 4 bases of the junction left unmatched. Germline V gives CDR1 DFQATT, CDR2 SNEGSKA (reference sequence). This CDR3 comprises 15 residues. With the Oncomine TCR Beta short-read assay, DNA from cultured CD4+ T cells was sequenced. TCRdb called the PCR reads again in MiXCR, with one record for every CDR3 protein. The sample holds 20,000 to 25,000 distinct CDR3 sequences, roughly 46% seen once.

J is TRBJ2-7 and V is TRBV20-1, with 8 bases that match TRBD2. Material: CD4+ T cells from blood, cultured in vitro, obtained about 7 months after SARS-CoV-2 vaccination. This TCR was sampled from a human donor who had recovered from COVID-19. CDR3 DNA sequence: TGCAGTGCTAGAGATCACGCGGGGGGCTCCTACGAGCAGTACTTC. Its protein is CSARDHAGGSYEQYF.